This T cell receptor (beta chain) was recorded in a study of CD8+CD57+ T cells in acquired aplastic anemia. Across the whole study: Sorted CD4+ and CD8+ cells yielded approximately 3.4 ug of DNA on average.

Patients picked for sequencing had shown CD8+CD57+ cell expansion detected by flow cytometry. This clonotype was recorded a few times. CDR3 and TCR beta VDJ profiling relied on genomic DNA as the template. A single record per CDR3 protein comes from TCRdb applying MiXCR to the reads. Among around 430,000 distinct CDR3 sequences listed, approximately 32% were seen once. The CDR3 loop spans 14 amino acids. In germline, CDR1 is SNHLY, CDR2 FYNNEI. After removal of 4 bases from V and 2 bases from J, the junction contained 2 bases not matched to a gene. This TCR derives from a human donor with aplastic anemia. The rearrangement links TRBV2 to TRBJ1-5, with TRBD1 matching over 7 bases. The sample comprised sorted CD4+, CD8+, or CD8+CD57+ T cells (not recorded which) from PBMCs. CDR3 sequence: CASSGGTGNQPQHF. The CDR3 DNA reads TGTGCCAGCAGTGGGGGGACAGGCAATCAGCCCCAGCATTTT.